Here is one T cell receptor (beta chain) with its context. Alongside a J-beta primer mix, a sample-barcoded 5' primer served in a second PCR lasting about 6 to 12 cycles. Each of the cDNA molecules was tagged by a template-switch adaptor with 12 random nucleotides. MiXCR, applied by TCRdb to the 5' RACE reads, yields one record per CDR3 protein. The data hold hundreds of thousands of distinct CDR3 sequences, with just over 55% observed a single time. This record comes from a study of blood T cells in healthy people across ages. Germline V gene sequence: CDR1 MNHEY, CDR2 SVGAGI. CDR3 length: 15 residues. Trimming pared 5 bases from V and 2 bases from J, leaving 15 bases between.

Input material: blood. The clonotype originates from a man between 40 and 49 years old in good health. The rearrangement links TRBV6-5 to TRBJ1-2, with a possible D match to TRBD1 (5 bases). CDR3 bases: TGTGCCAGCAGTCGACGGACGGGGGTCAACTATGGCTACACCTTC. This encodes CASSRRTGVNYGYTF.